The 6 T cell receptor beta chains reported below all come from one sample, sequenced in a study of T cell responses to AZD1222 COVID-19 vaccine. Generated by immunoSEQ multiplex PCR, the TCRdb table keeps only in-frame clones and is missing some. The table has 95,000 to 110,000 clones, about 89% seen once. Sequencing used peripheral blood, obtained on day 0 of AZD1222 vaccination. The receptors stem from an adult in good health.

The table lists this clone with a few counts. This chain joins TRBV5-1 and TRBJ2-1; D is ambiguous. V was clipped by 3 bases and J by 9 bases, with 16 bases between them. This CDR3 contains 14 residues. The germline V gene encodes CDR1 SGHRS and CDR2 YFSETQ. The chain's CDR3 is CASSSQTFGSEQFF. CDR3 nucleotide sequence: TGCGCCAGCAGCTCCCAAACCTTTGGTAGTGAGCAGTTCTTC.

The V call is TRBV7-9, the J call TRBJ1-4; a weak D match, TRBD1 (5 bases). The CDR3 runs 14 residues. V lost 7 bases and J 14 bases, leaving 23 bases between the germline ends. The germline gives CDR1 SEHNR, CDR2 FQNEAQ (reference sequence). The DNA of the CDR3 is TGTGCCAGCACCCGGGACCGCCGCCATAGTAGGCTGTTTTTT. Its translation is CASTRDRRHSRLFF.

This clone was observed a few times. J is TRBJ2-7 and V is TRBV5-4; a possible D gene is TRBD1 (6 bases). The CDR3 sequence is 15 residues long. V was cut by 4 bases and J by 7 bases, with 21 bases left in between. Germline assignment: CDR1 SGHNT and CDR2 YYREEE (reference sequence). The CDR3 nucleotides read TGTGCCAGCAGCCAACAGGGTTCACGGCTTGGTGAGCAGTACTTC. Translating gives CASSQQGSRLGEQYF.

V and J are TRBV4-3 and TRBJ2-3; 14 bases line up with TRBD2. Germline CDR1 LGHNA, CDR2 YSLEER. Trimming cost V 3 bases and J 2 bases; bases outside gene matches: 1. The CDR3 is 16 residues long. CDR3 DNA sequence: TGCGCCAGCAGCCAGGGACTAGCGGGAGCCACAGATACGCAGTATTTT. Translated, it gives CASSQGLAGATDTQYF.

The chain uses TRBV27 and TRBJ2-1; unclear D gene. V gave up 5 bases and J gave up 4 bases, with 9 bases separating them. The CDR3 consists of 13 residues. The V gene's germline CDR1 is MNHEY and CDR2 SMNVEV (reference sequence). The CDR3 DNA sequence: TGTGCCAGCAGTCTCGAGCCATACAATGAGCAGTTCTTC. Protein: CASSLEPYNEQFF.

The chain is built from TRBV28 and TRBJ2-1; 7 bases are shared with TRBD2. Looked up from germline, CDR1 is MDHEN and CDR2 is SYDVKM. This CDR3 region has 18 residues. V lost 4 bases and J lost 0; bases outside the gene matches: 12. The CDR3 coding sequence is TGTGCCAGCAGTTCCTCTCCCTGGGGAGGGCCCTCCTACAATGAGCAGTTCTTC. Protein sequence: CASSSSPWGGPSYNEQFF.